These T cell receptor beta chains were read from a single sample in a study of T cell responses to AZD1222 COVID-19 vaccine. Some clones are missing from TCRdb's copy, which holds only in-frame ones; the method was immunoSEQ multiplex PCR. The profile shows more than 150,000 clones, 70% to 90% of them singletons. This specimen consisted of peripheral blood, obtained on day 0 of AZD1222 vaccination. Source of these receptors: an adult in good health. Both conserved end residues are part of each CDR3. The D gene is left open where the match is weak. Only part of the rows carry a size: once, few, many, or a class if the clone is expanded.

CDR3aa,CDR3nt,len,v_gene,j_gene,abundance,d_gene
CASTYRESTNEKLFF,TGTGCCAGCACCTACAGGGAATCAACTAATGAAAAACTGTTTTTT,15,TRBV28,TRBJ1-4,NA,NA
CASSSHFEDQPQHF,TGTGCCAGCAGTTCCCACTTCGAGGATCAGCCCCAGCATTTT,14,TRBV27,TRBJ1-5,NA,NA
CAWSRGGDGNQPQHF,TGTGCCTGGAGCCGGGGGGGTGATGGCAATCAGCCCCAGCATTTT,15,TRBV30,TRBJ1-5,NA,NA
CASSPWTGGNTIYF,TGTGCCAGCAGCCCATGGACAGGAGGAAACACCATATATTTT,14,TRBV3-1/TRBV3-2,TRBJ1-3,NA,TRBD1
CAISESMDRGHEQYF,TGTGCCATCAGTGAGTCGATGGACAGGGGTCACGAGCAGTACTTC,15,TRBV10-3,TRBJ2-7,many,TRBD1
CASSLGGTSTGELFF,TGTGCCAGCAGTTTGGGAGGGACCTCCACCGGGGAGCTGTTTTTT,15,TRBV28,TRBJ2-2,NA,TRBD2
CASSLSGQEQFF,TGTGCCAGCAGCTTATCAGGACAAGAGCAGTTCTTC,12,TRBV7-9,TRBJ2-1,NA,NA
CASSLKGNTEAFF,TGTGCCAGCAGTTTAAAGGGGAACACTGAAGCTTTCTTT,13,TRBV12-3/TRBV12-4,TRBJ1-1,NA,NA
CASSPGMRTEAFF,TGTGCCAGCAGCCCAGGGATGCGGACTGAAGCTTTCTTT,13,TRBV12-3/TRBV12-4,TRBJ1-1,once,NA
CASSPWDTGGNQPQHF,TGTGCCAGCAGTCCATGGGACACCGGGGGCAATCAGCCCCAGCATTTT,16,TRBV27,TRBJ1-5,NA,NA
CASSGQAAGQETQYF,TGTGCCAGTAGTGGACAGGCGGCGGGTCAAGAGACCCAGTACTTC,15,TRBV19,TRBJ2-5,NA,TRBD1
CASSYQETQYF,TGTGCCAGCAGTTACCAAGAGACCCAGTACTTC,11,TRBV6-6,TRBJ2-5,NA,NA
CASSPRDVGYEQYF,TGTGCCAGTAGTCCTCGGGACGTCGGCTACGAGCAGTACTTC,14,TRBV19,TRBJ2-7,NA,NA
CASSFRQGTGELFF,TGTGCCAGCAGTTTTCGACAGGGTACCGGGGAGCTGTTTTTT,14,TRBV27,TRBJ2-2,NA,TRBD1
CASSYQGYEQFF,TGTGCCAGCAGTTACCAGGGCTATGAGCAGTTCTTC,12,TRBV6-2/TRBV6-3,TRBJ2-1,NA,NA
CASSGGINYGYTF,TGTGCCAGCAGTGGCGGCATCAACTATGGCTACACCTTC,13,TRBV6-4,TRBJ1-2,NA,NA
CASNPGRSLEQYF,TGTGCCAGCAATCCAGGGCGGAGTCTCGAGCAGTACTTC,13,TRBV28,TRBJ2-7,NA,NA
CASSQFGGDQPQHF,TGCGCCAGCAGCCAGTTTGGGGGAGATCAGCCCCAGCATTTT,14,TRBV4-1,TRBJ1-5,once,NA
CASSLAHGNDQPQHF,TGTGCCAGCAGCTTAGCGCACGGAAATGATCAGCCCCAGCATTTT,15,TRBV7-6,TRBJ1-5,few,NA
CASSLGDSSHTQF,TGTGCCAGCAGCTTAGGTGACAGCTCACATACCCAATTT,13,TRBV7-9,TRBJ1-4,NA,NA
CASTPYRAGEQFF,TGTGCCAGCACCCCTTACCGGGCGGGTGAGCAGTTCTTC,13,TRBV12-3/TRBV12-4,TRBJ2-1,NA,NA
CASSHPGQVIGYTF,TGCGCCAGCAGCCATCCGGGACAGGTGATCGGCTACACCTTC,14,TRBV4-1,TRBJ1-2,NA,TRBD1
CATSDLEGYGYTF,TGTGCCACCAGTGATTTGGAGGGCTATGGCTACACCTTC,13,TRBV24-1,TRBJ1-2,NA,NA
CASSQATGGYEQYF,TGCGCCAGCAGTCAGGCAACAGGGGGCTACGAGCAGTACTTC,14,TRBV5-1,TRBJ2-7,few,TRBD1
CASSKVSEAFF,TGTGCCAGCAGCAAAGTCTCTGAAGCTTTCTTT,11,TRBV21-1,TRBJ1-1,NA,NA
CASSLGGIGSPLHF,TGTGCCAGCAGTTTAGGAGGTATAGGTTCACCCCTCCACTTT,14,TRBV28,TRBJ1-6,NA,NA
CASSPGGVSETQYF,TGTGCCAGCAGCCCAGGAGGGGTGAGTGAGACCCAGTACTTC,14,TRBV11-1,TRBJ2-5,NA,NA
CASSLAIAGGFLEQYF,TGTGCCAGCAGCTTGGCCATAGCGGGGGGGTTTTTAGAGCAGTACTTC,16,TRBV5-4,TRBJ2-7,NA,TRBD2
CASSFPQGGEKLFF,TGTGCCAGCAGTTTTCCCCAGGGCGGAGAAAAACTGTTTTTT,14,TRBV6-5,TRBJ1-4,NA,NA
CASSPRSGGDQPQHF,TGTGCCAGCAGCCCCCGCTCAGGGGGTGACCAGCCCCAGCATTTT,15,TRBV11-2,TRBJ1-5,NA,TRBD1
CASSESTSARGQYF,TGTGCCAGCAGTGAATCAACTAGCGCTCGCGGGCAGTACTTC,14,TRBV25-1,TRBJ2-7,NA,TRBD2
CASSLVGPDDGELFF,TGCGCCAGCAGCTTGGTTGGCCCGGATGACGGGGAGCTGTTTTTT,15,TRBV5-1,TRBJ2-2,NA,NA
CASSSRTGSTDTQYF,TGTGCCAGCAGCTCAAGAACGGGGAGCACAGATACGCAGTATTTT,15,TRBV3-1/TRBV3-2,TRBJ2-3,NA,NA
CASSPGVSQPQHF,TGTGCCAGCAGTCCAGGGGTGTCTCAGCCCCAGCATTTT,13,TRBV6-6,TRBJ1-5,NA,NA
CASRRGQPNSPLHF,TGTGCCAGCAGAAGGGGACAGCCGAATTCACCCCTCCACTTT,14,TRBV6-5,TRBJ1-6,NA,TRBD1
CASSQETGRAGSPLHF,TGTGCCAGCAGCCAAGAGACGGGCAGGGCAGGTTCACCCCTCCACTTT,16,TRBV3-1/TRBV3-2,TRBJ1-6,NA,NA
CASSFRDRDPGNTIYF,TGTGCCAGCAGCTTCAGAGACCGGGACCCTGGAAACACCATATATTTT,16,TRBV5-4,TRBJ1-3,NA,NA
CASSVTGQNTEAFF,TGTGCCAGCAGTGTGACGGGCCAGAACACTGAAGCTTTCTTT,14,TRBV6-6,TRBJ1-1,NA,NA
CASTLEGTDTQYF,TGTGCCAGCACCTTAGAGGGCACAGATACGCAGTATTTT,13,TRBV11-2,TRBJ2-3,NA,NA
CASSPPQGEIYEQYF,TGTGCCAGCTCACCACCACAAGGGGAGATCTACGAGCAGTACTTC,15,TRBV18,TRBJ2-7,few,NA
CASLAQGTDTQYF,TGTGCCAGCCTAGCCCAGGGTACAGATACGCAGTATTTT,13,TRBV19,TRBJ2-3,NA,NA
CASSSPRGYEQYF,TGTGCCAGCAGTTCCCCCCGGGGCTACGAGCAGTACTTC,13,TRBV6-5,TRBJ2-7,NA,NA